These 10 T cell receptor beta chains were all obtained from the same sample, sequenced in a study of cytomegalovirus exposure and HLA in healthy donors. Primers: 60 Vbeta forward and 13 Jbeta reverse. Generated by immunoSEQ multiplex PCR, the TCRdb table keeps only in-frame clones and is missing some. Among about 270,000 clones listed, about nine tenths were seen once. What was sequenced was PBMCs. The receptors here all came from a man in his forties in good health and CMV-seropositive.

The CDR3 DNA reads TGTGCCAGTAGTCAAACAGGGGGCCTCCCCTACGAGCAGTACTTC. Its protein product is CASSQTGGLPYEQYF. This chain joins TRBV19 and TRBJ2-7, with TRBD1 matching over 9 bases. There are 15 residues in the CDR3. Germline CDR1 LNHDA, CDR2 SQIVND (reference sequence). Unmatched junction bases numbered 7, after V lost 5 bases and J lost 2 bases.

This chain links TRBV5-1 with TRBJ2-1; possibly TRBD2 for D (6 bases). Germline CDR1 is SGHRS and CDR2 is YFSETQ. CDR3 length: 14 amino acids. The germline V and J ends were trimmed by 0 bases and 4 bases, with 8 bases remaining between them. The CDR3, as DNA: TGCGCCAGCAGCTTGGAGACTAGTTACAATGAGCAGTTCTTC. This codes for CASSLETSYNEQFF.

The chain combines TRBV4-3 with TRBJ2-7, with TRBD2 matching 7 bases. CDR1 LGHNA and CDR2 YSLEER come from the germline V gene. V lost 0 bases and J lost 3; bases outside the gene matches: 8. This CDR3 is 16 amino acids long. DNA of the CDR3: TGCGCCAGCAGCCAAGAGGTGAGCGGCGGGGGCTACGAGCAGTACTTC. Protein: CASSQEVSGGGYEQYF.

The V call is TRBV29-1, the J call TRBJ1-3; D unclear. Germline-derived CDR1 and CDR2 are SQVTM and ANQGSEA. Trimming removed 4 bases at V and 2 bases at J, with 15 bases between. This CDR3 has 15 residues. The CDR3 sequence is CSVGIGPSTGNTIYF. In nucleotides, the CDR3 is TGCAGCGTTGGGATTGGGCCCAGCACTGGAAACACCATATATTTT.

The genes are TRBV18 and TRBJ2-5; 10 bases are a match to TRBD1. V lost 6 bases to trimming and J lost 4 bases; unmatched junction nucleotides: 8. The length of the CDR3 is 15 residues. The V gene's germline CDR1 is KGHSH and CDR2 LQKENI. The CDR3 is CASSPGQGTAETQYF. The CDR3 nucleotides read TGTGCCAGCTCGCCGGGACAGGGGACCGCAGAGACCCAGTACTTC.

This clone has more than one count but fewer than ten. Other DNA sequences in the sample encode the same CDR3. The V gene is TRBV6-5, the J gene TRBJ2-7, with 10 bases identical to TRBD1. Trimming took 6 bases from V and 2 from J; bases not matched to a gene: 4. This CDR3 comprises 14 residues. Germline V gene sequence: CDR1 MNHEY, CDR2 SVGAGI. CDR3 coding DNA: TGTGCCAGCAGCCGGGACAGGGGCACCTACGAGCAGTACTTC. This translates into CASSRDRGTYEQYF.

The chain joins TRBV18 to TRBJ1-2; D is perhaps TRBD1 (5 bases). The CDR3 totals 16 residues. Trimming took 1 base from V and 4 from J, leaving 16 bases between them. CDR1 is KGHSH and CDR2 is LQKENI in the germline V gene. CDR3 nucleotides: TGTGCCAGCTCACCACTTTCGGAGGGGCAGCTCTATGGCTACACCTTC. It yields the protein CASSPLSEGQLYGYTF.

This rearrangement joins TRBV10-3 to TRBJ1-1; the D gene is possibly TRBD1 (6 bases). Trimming removed 3 bases at V and 5 bases at J, with 10 bases between. Germline CDR1 reads ENHRY; CDR2 reads SYGVKD. The CDR3 covers 13 residues. Written as DNA, the CDR3 is TGTGCCATCAGTGAAGACAGGTGGACTGAAGCTTTCTTT. This sequence encodes CAISEDRWTEAFF.

The chain combines TRBV29-1 with TRBJ2-7, with 8 bases lining up with TRBD1. V shed 1 base and J 13 bases; nucleotides not matched to a gene: 9. This CDR3 comprises 12 residues. Germline loops: CDR1 SQVTM, CDR2 ANQGSEA. Here the CDR3 DNA reads TGCAGCGTTGAAGTACCCCCGGACAGGGTCTACTTC. Encoded protein: CSVEVPPDRVYF.

This chain uses TRBV28 with TRBJ1-2; 7 nucleotides line up with TRBD1. Germline V gene data show CDR1 as MDHEN and CDR2 as SYDVKM. This CDR3 has 14 residues. V was clipped by 6 bases and J by 8 bases; unmatched bases: 12. CDR3 in DNA: TGTGCCAGCAGACCCCACCGGGACAGACACGGCTACACCTTC. Protein product: CASRPHRDRHGYTF.